What follows is one T cell receptor (beta chain) and its context. The antigen remains unidentified. Among the 110 or so subjects of the validation cohort, separate from the approximately 700-subject first cohort, were the donors. The sample originates from a study of cytomegalovirus exposure and HLA in healthy donors. Regarding the study as a whole: Associated with cytomegalovirus, according to the listing, were around 160 TCR beta chains. Specificity for CMV antigens was confirmed in vitro for a few of the CMV-associated chains.

Germline V lookup: CDR1 MNHEY, CDR2 SMNVEV (reference sequence). This CDR3 is 15 amino acids long. The germline V and J ends were trimmed by 1 base and 0 bases, with 9 bases remaining between them. Sequencing used immunoSEQ multiplex PCR; TCRdb keeps in-frame clones, though not all of them. The table records 250,000 to 300,000 clones, about 90% of them present only once. The sequenced material came from PBMCs. The sequence was collected from a woman aged 18 to 35 in good health and CMV-seronegative. V usage is TRBV27 and J usage is TRBJ1-2; D unresolved. DNA for the CDR3: TGTGCCAGCAGTTTATTGCCGGGTACTAACTATGGCTACACCTTC. The encoded protein is CASSLLPGTNYGYTF.